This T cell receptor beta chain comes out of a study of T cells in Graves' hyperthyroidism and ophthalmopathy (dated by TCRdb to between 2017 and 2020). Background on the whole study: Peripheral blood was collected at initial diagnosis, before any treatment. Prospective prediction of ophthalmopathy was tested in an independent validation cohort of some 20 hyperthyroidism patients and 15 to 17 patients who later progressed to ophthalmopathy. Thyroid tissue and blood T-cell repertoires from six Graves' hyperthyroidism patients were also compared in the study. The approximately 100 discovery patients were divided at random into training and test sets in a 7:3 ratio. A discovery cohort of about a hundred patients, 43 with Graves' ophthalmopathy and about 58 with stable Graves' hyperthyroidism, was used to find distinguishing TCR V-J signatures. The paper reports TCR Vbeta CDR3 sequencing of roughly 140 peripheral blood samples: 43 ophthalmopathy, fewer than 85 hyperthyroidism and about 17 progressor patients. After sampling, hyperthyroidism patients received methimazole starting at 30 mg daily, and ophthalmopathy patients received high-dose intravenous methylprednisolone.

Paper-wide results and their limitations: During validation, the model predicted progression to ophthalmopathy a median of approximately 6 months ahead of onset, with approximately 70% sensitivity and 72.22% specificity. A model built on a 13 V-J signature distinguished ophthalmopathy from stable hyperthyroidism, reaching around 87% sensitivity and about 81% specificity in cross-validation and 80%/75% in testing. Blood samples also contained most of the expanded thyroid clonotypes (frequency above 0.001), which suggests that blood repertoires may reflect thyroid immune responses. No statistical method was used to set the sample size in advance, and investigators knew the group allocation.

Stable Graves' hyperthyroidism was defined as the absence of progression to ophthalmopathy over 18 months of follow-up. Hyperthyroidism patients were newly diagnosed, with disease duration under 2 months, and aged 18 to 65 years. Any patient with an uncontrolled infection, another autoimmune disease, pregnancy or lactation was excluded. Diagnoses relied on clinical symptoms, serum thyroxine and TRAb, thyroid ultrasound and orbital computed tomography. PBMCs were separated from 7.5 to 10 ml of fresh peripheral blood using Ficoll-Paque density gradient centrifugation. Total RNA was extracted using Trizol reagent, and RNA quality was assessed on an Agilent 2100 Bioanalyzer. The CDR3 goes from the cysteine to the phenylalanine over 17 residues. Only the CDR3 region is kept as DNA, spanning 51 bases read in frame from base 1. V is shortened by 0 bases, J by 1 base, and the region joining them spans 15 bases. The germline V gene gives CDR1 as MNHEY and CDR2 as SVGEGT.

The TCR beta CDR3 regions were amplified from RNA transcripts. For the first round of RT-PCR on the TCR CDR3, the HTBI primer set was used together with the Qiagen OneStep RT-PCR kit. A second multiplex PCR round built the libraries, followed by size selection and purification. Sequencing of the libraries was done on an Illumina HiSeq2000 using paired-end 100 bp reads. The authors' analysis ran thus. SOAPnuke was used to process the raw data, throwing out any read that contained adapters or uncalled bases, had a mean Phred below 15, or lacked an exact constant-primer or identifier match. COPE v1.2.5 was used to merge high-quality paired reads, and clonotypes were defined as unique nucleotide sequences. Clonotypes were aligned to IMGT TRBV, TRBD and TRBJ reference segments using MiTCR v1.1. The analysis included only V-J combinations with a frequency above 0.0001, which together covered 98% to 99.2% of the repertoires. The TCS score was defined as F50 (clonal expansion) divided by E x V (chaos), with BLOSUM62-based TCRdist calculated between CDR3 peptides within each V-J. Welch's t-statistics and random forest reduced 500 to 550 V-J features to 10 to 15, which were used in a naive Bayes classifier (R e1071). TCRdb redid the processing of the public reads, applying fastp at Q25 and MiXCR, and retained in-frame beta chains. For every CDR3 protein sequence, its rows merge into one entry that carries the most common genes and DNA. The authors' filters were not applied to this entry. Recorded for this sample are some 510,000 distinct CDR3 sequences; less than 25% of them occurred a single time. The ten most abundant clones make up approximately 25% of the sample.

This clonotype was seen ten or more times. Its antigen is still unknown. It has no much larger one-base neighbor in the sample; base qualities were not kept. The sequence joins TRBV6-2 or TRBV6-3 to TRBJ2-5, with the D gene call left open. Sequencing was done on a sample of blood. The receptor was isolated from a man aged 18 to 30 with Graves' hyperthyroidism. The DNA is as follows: TGTGCCAGCAGTTACTCTCTCCGCTCCCCCGTCCAAGAGACCCAGTACTTC. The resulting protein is CASSYSLRSPVQETQYF.